These 25 T cell receptor beta chains share one sample of origin, sequenced in a study of shared clonotypes between healthy human individuals. TCRdb keeps only in-frame clones here, not all; method: immunoSEQ multiplex PCR. The sample gives roughly 2.2 million clones, more than 80% of which show up once; under 0.45% is in the top ten. The sample comprised naive CD4+ T cells from PBMCs. Sample subset: CD45RA+ positively selected. These TCRs come from a man younger than 35 in good health. Some clones in this sample may be carry-over from other donors' samples.

A single count supports this clone. DNA of the CDR3: TGTGCCAGCAGCGACAGTCCCCTGGGCTACACCTTC. Residues: CASSDSPLGYTF. This chain connects TRBV19 to TRBJ1-2; D perhaps matches TRBD1 (5 bases). This CDR3 spans 12 amino acids. The germline V gene has CDR1 LNHDA and CDR2 SQIVND (reference sequence). Trimming removed 9 bases at V and 8 bases at J, with 16 bases between.

This clone has a single count. CDR3 amino acids: CASSQEGTGLRINQPQHF. In DNA form, the CDR3 reads TGCGCCAGCAGCCAAGAAGGGACAGGGCTTCGGATTAATCAGCCCCAGCATTTT. The V call is TRBV4-1, the J call TRBJ1-5; 9 bases align to TRBD1. This CDR3 region has 18 residues. V gave up 0 bases and J gave up 4 bases; unmatched junction bases: 10. Germline loops: CDR1 MGHRA, CDR2 YSYEKL.

The chain carries TRBV6-1 and TRBJ2-3, with D unclear. Trimming left V 1 base short and J 3 bases short, with 8 bases between. The CDR3 consists of 14 residues. Germline V gene lookup returns CDR1 MNHNS and CDR2 SASEGT. DNA of the CDR3: TGTGCCAGCAGTGAAGACTGGAATACAGATACGCAGTATTTT. It is translated as CASSEDWNTDTQYF.

This chain connects TRBV15 to TRBJ2-2; TRBD2 agrees at 10 bases. The junction had 7 bases not matched to a gene; V was cut back by 0 bases and J by 0 bases. This CDR3 is built from 19 residues. Germline V gene lookup returns CDR1 LNHNV and CDR2 YYDKDF (reference sequence). The CDR3: CATSRDHSLAGANTGELFF. Written as DNA, the CDR3 is TGTGCCACCAGCAGAGATCATTCGCTAGCGGGGGCGAACACCGGGGAGCTGTTTTTT.

This chain joins TRBV7-3 and TRBJ2-6, with D perhaps matching TRBD2 (5 bases). The CDR3 sequence is 16 residues long. V was pared by 5 bases and J by 0 bases, with 11 bases between. Germline CDR1 and CDR2: SGHTA and FQGTGA. The CDR3: CASSRGPRSGANVLTF. CDR3 nucleotides: TGTGCCAGCAGCAGAGGGCCCCGCTCTGGGGCCAACGTCCTGACTTTC.

The V and J genes are TRBV27 and TRBJ1-2; D not certain. Trimming left V 2 bases short and J 4 bases short, with 14 bases between. The CDR3 loop spans 15 amino acids. The germline gives CDR1 MNHEY, CDR2 SMNVEV (reference sequence). The CDR3 loop reads CASSLKPASGYGYTF. The CDR3 nucleotides are TGTGCCAGCAGTTTAAAACCGGCCAGTGGCTATGGCTACACCTTC.

This sequence joins TRBV7-9 and TRBJ1-3; no firm D call. CDR1 SEHNR and CDR2 FQNEAQ come from the germline V gene (reference sequence). This CDR3 region has 19 residues. Trimming stripped 4 bases from V and 2 bases from J, with 24 bases between. In DNA, the CDR3 is TGTGCCAGCAGCTCCGTAACAAAGGGAGCTCACTTTGCTGGAAACACCATATATTTT. Encoded protein: CASSSVTKGAHFAGNTIYF.

This chain joins TRBV29-1 and TRBJ2-3; possibly TRBD2 for D (6 bases). CDR3 length: 15 amino acids. V lost 1 base and J 0 bases, leaving 11 bases between the germline ends. Germline-derived CDR1 and CDR2 are SQVTM and ANQGSEA. In DNA form, the CDR3 reads TGCAGCGTTGAAGGAGTAGCGGTTAGCACAGATACGCAGTATTTT. Residues: CSVEGVAVSTDTQYF.

This clone was seen a single time. The chain couples TRBV7-6 to TRBJ2-7; 9 bases are a match to TRBD2. Germline CDR1 reads SGHVS; CDR2 reads FNYEAQ. After removal of 5 bases from V and 5 bases from J, the junction contained 10 bases not matched to a gene. This CDR3 contains 15 residues. CDR3 loop: CASSTRGGRADEQYF. The CDR3 coding sequence is TGTGCCAGCAGCACTCGGGGCGGGAGGGCAGACGAGCAGTACTTC.

Remarks on this clone: In the same sample, other DNA sequences code for this CDR3. The chain carries TRBV5-1 and TRBJ2-5; no definite D call. This CDR3 contains 13 residues. V lost 0 bases, J lost 4 bases, and 7 bases lay in between. Per the germline V gene, CDR1 is SGHRS and CDR2 is YFSETQ. The CDR3 nucleotides read TGCGCCAGCAGCTTGGAAGGGCGAGAGACCCAGTACTTC. Translation: CASSLEGRETQYF.

The genes are TRBV9 and TRBJ1-1; D gene unclear. The germline V gene encodes CDR1 SGDLS and CDR2 YYNGEE. This CDR3 is built from 13 residues. V was pared by 4 bases and J by 1 base, with 8 bases between. The CDR3 sequence: CASSKTPNTEAFF. CDR3 DNA sequence: TGTGCCAGCAGCAAGACCCCGAACACTGAAGCTTTCTTT.

The V call is TRBV28, the J call TRBJ1-4; no reliable D call. Germline loops: CDR1 MDHEN, CDR2 SYDVKM. The CDR3 totals 14 residues. V was trimmed by 5 bases and J by 8 bases, leaving 15 bases between them. CDR3 loop: CASSLTVPQEKLFF. Written as DNA, the CDR3 is TGTGCCAGCAGTCTAACAGTTCCACAGGAAAAACTGTTTTTT.

The chain has TRBV5-4 and TRBJ1-4, with 7 positions matching TRBD1. Germline V CDR1 and CDR2: SGHNT, YYREEE (reference sequence). The CDR3 runs 14 residues. J gave up 8 bases and V 2 bases, and 6 bases lay outside the gene matches. CDR3 protein: CASSLAQGQEKLFF. CDR3 DNA: TGTGCCAGCAGCTTAGCACAGGGACAGGAAAAACTGTTTTTT.

This CDR3 is CASSREGGGNQPQHF. The CDR3 DNA follows: TGTGCCAGCAGCCGGGAGGGGGGGGGCAATCAGCCCCAGCATTTT. The V gene is TRBV7-8, the J gene TRBJ1-5; possibly TRBD1 for D (6 bases). V was shortened by 5 bases and J by 2 bases, with 13 bases between the two germline ends. The CDR3 contains 15 residues. Per germline, CDR1 SGHVS and CDR2 FQNEAQ.

V usage is TRBV5-4 and J usage is TRBJ1-3; 7 bases are a match to TRBD1. Germline trimming cut 1 base from V and 4 bases from J; bases unmatched to any gene: 5. Germline V gene sequence: CDR1 SGHNT, CDR2 YYREEE (reference sequence). The CDR3 has 15 residues. The CDR3 nucleotides read TGTGCCAGCAGCTTGAAGGGGGCGGGAGGAAACACCATATATTTT. Its translation: CASSLKGAGGNTIYF.

The chain uses TRBV9 and TRBJ1-2; 9 bases align to TRBD1. The trim removed 3 bases at V and 7 bases at J, leaving 10 bases unmatched. CDR3 length equals 15 residues. The germline V gene has CDR1 SGDLS and CDR2 YYNGEE. The CDR3 nucleotides read TGTGCCAGCAGCGACCAAGCTACAGGGGGCTTTGGCTACACCTTC. Protein sequence: CASSDQATGGFGYTF.

J is TRBJ2-1 and V is TRBV7-3, with 9 bases aligning to TRBD2. Germline loops: CDR1 SGHTA, CDR2 FQGTGA. This CDR3 region has 15 residues. V lost 5 bases, J lost 7 bases, and 9 bases stayed unmatched. The CDR3 DNA reads as TGTGCCAGCAGCCCGGGACTAGCCCAGGTGAATGAGCAGTTCTTC. Translation gives CASSPGLAQVNEQFF. Full variable domain (missing parts from reference TRBV7-3 and TRBJ2-1): GAGVSQTPSNKVTEKGKYVELRCDPISGHTALYWYRQSLGQGPEFLIYFQGTGAADDSGLPNDRFFAVRPEGSVSTLKIQRTERGDSAVYLCASSPGLAQVNEQFFGPGTRLTVL.

The chain couples TRBV19 to TRBJ1-2; D perhaps matches TRBD1 (6 bases). The V end was cut by 10 bases, the J end by 4 bases, with 16 bases between. Germline V lookup: CDR1 LNHDA, CDR2 SQIVND (reference sequence). The CDR3 totals 13 residues. CDR3 region: CAIARWDTYGYTF. CDR3 nucleotide sequence: TGTGCCATTGCACGATGGGACACCTATGGCTACACCTTC.

This rearrangement joins TRBV18 to TRBJ1-2; tentative D call: TRBD1 (5 bases). Germline CDR1 and CDR2: KGHSH and LQKENI. CDR3 length: 15 amino acids. Trimming pared 8 bases from V and 5 bases from J, leaving 21 bases between. CDR3 protein: CASQRGEREVYGYTF. CDR3 DNA: TGTGCCAGCCAACGGGGGGAGCGCGAAGTGTATGGCTACACCTTC.

DNA of the CDR3: TGTGCCAGCAGGACTTACAGGGGGGACACCGGGGAGCTGTTTTTT. This gives the protein CASRTYRGDTGELFF. The chain uses TRBV6-1 and TRBJ2-2, with TRBD1 identical over 8 bases. The CDR3 has 15 amino acids. The germline V gene has CDR1 MNHNS and CDR2 SASEGT. Germline trimming cut 6 bases from V and 3 bases from J; bases unmatched to any gene: 6.

The V and J genes are TRBV4-1 and TRBJ2-7, with D tentatively TRBD1 or TRBD2 (7 bases each). The CDR3 length is 14 residues. Germline V gene sequence: CDR1 MGHRA, CDR2 YSYEKL. V lost 5 bases, J lost 3 bases, and 14 bases lay in between. Here the CDR3 DNA reads TGCGCCAGCAGCATTTCAGGGGGGGACTACGAGCAGTACTTC. Residues: CASSISGGDYEQYF.

V usage is TRBV19 and J usage is TRBJ1-2; no definite D call. This CDR3 spans 14 amino acids. The ends were cut back, 4 bases at V and 2 bases at J, with 11 bases in the middle. CDR1 is LNHDA and CDR2 is SQIVND in the germline V gene (reference sequence). The CDR3 spells CASSRRAGNYGYTF. The CDR3 nucleotides read TGTGCCAGTAGTAGGAGGGCCGGGAACTATGGCTACACCTTC.

This chain links TRBV5-4 with TRBJ1-4, with 8 bases that match TRBD1. V lost 4 bases, J lost 8 bases, and 7 bases stayed unmatched. Germline-derived CDR1 and CDR2 are SGHNT and YYREEE (reference sequence). The CDR3 runs to 14 residues. CDR3 loop: CASSTGQGREKLFF. The CDR3 DNA reads TGTGCCAGCAGCACAGGACAGGGTCGGGAAAAACTGTTTTTT.

The genes are TRBV7-8 and TRBJ2-3, with 8 bases that match TRBD1. Germline V lookup: CDR1 SGHVS, CDR2 FQNEAQ. Unmatched junction bases numbered 10, after V lost 6 bases and J lost 2 bases. The CDR3 has 16 amino acids. The CDR3 spells CASSRKQGESTDTQYF. The CDR3, as DNA: TGTGCCAGCAGTCGTAAACAGGGGGAGTCCACAGATACGCAGTATTTT.

The V gene is TRBV27, the J gene TRBJ2-5; no clear D gene. The CDR3 sequence is 16 residues long. Per the germline V gene, CDR1 is MNHEY and CDR2 is SMNVEV (reference sequence). V dropped 2 bases and J dropped 2 bases, with 15 bases sitting between them. CDR3 nucleotide sequence: TGTGCCAGCAGTTTAAGGGTCCCCGGATTTCAAGAGACCCAGTACTTC. Translated, it gives CASSLRVPGFQETQYF.